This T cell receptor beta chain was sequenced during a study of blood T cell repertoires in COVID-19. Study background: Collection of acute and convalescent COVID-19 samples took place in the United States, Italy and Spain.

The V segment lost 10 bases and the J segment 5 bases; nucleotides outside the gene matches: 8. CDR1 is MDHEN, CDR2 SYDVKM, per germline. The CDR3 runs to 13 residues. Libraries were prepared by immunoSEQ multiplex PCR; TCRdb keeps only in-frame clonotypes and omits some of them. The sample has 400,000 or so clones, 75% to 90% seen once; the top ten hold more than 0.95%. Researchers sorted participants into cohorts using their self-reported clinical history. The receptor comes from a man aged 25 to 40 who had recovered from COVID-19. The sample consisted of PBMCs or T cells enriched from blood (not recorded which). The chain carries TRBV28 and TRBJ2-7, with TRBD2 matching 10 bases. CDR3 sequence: CAIGGSGRDEQYF. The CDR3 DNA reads TGTGCCATCGGTGGAAGCGGGAGGGACGAGCAGTACTTC.